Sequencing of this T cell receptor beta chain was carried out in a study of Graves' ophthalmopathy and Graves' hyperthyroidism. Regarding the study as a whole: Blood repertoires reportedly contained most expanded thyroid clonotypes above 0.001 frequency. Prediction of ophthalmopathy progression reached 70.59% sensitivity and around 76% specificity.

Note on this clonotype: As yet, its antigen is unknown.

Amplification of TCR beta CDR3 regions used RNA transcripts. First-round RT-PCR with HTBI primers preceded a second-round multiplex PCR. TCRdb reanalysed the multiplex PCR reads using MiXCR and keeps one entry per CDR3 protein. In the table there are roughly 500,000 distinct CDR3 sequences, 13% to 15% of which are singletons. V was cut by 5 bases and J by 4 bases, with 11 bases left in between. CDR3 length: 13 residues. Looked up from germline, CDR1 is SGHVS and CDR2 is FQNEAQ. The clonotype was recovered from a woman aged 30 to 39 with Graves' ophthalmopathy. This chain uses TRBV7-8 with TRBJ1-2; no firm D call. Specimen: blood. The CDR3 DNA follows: TGTGCCAGCAGCCAAAATGATCCCTATGGCTACACCTTC. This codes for CASSQNDPYGYTF.